This T cell receptor beta chain was captured in a study of a mutant IDH1 vaccine in newly diagnosed glioma. From germline, CDR1 is SNHLY and CDR2 FYNNEI. This CDR3 has 15 amino acids. Trimming stripped 0 bases from V and 0 bases from J, with 8 bases between. Regarding time point: week 47, end of study. One vaccine dose held 300 ug of mutant IDH1 20-mer peptide and came with topical imiquimod. A note on this clone: The target antigen is unknown.

Method: immunoSEQ multiplex PCR; TCRdb's copy keeps in-frame clones and lacks some. The sample carries over 80,000 clones, around four fifths recorded once. The chain couples TRBV2 to TRBJ1-2; D is uncertain. Here the sequenced sample was PBMCs, taken from a glioma patient whose treatment included an IDH1 peptide vaccine. This receptor was taken from a man aged 40-49 years with glioma. In DNA form, the CDR3 reads TGTGCCAGCAGTGAAGCGGGAGCACCTAACTATGGCTACACCTTC. Translation gives CASSEAGAPNYGYTF.